The next 2 T cell receptor beta chains were all read from a single sample in a study of shared clonotypes between healthy human individuals (TCRdb year 2020). CD8 naive samples were obtained by positive selection for CCR7 among CD45RO-negative cells, yielding a CD45RA+CCR7+ population from which TemRA cells were excluded. Libraries were prepared through the immunoSEQ multiplex PCR assay. TCRdb retrieved this table from immuneACCESS and kept in-frame rearrangements only. Not all clones are present; in checked studies, unresolved V genes account for under half, and no reason is known for the remainder. This sample holds about 820,000 clones; 80% to 95% were observed only once. The ten largest clones take up 24% of the sample. The sample comprised naive CD8+ T cells sorted from blood. Sample cell subset or site, as interpreted from the label and publication: CD45RA+CCR7+. The receptors derive from a man between 25 and 39 years old in good health.

In its sample, this clone was seen a few times. The V call is TRBV7-2, the J call TRBJ2-2; D gene ambiguous. The CDR3 is 15 residues long. The germline V gene encodes CDR1 SGHTA and CDR2 FQGNSA. Trimming took 3 bases from V and 1 from J, leaving 9 bases between them. CDR3 region: CASSFETQNTGELFF. The CDR3 nucleotides are TGTGCCAGCAGCTTCGAGACACAGAACACCGGGGAGCTGTTTTTT.

V is TRBV11-2 and J is TRBJ2-1; D remains unclear. Germline V gives CDR1 SGHAT, CDR2 FQNNGV. The CDR3 spans 11 residues. The ends were cut back, 3 bases at V and 7 bases at J, with 4 bases in the middle. This chain's CDR3 is CASSFPNEQFF. CDR3 coding DNA: TGTGCCAGCAGCTTTCCGAATGAGCAGTTCTTC.